The TCR beta chain described here comes from a study of blood T cells in healthy people across ages. Findings and limits, study-wide: Diversity estimates drawn from one million T cells were deemed underestimates. While age rose, TCR beta diversity per million T cells dropped in a roughly linear way.

Germline loops: CDR1 SGHRS, CDR2 YFSETQ. V lost 6 bases, J lost 6 bases, and 9 bases stayed unmatched. This CDR3 region has 14 residues. Of note for this clonotype: Its antigen is as yet unknown.

The authors ran a second PCR of roughly 7 to 11 cycles using a sample-barcoded 5' primer and a J-beta primer mix. Each cDNA molecule was tagged by a template-switch adaptor that had 12 random nucleotides. Each CDR3 protein is one row after TCRdb ran MiXCR on the 5' RACE reads. The repertoire holds hundreds of thousands of distinct CDR3 sequences, around 20% seen once, with approximately 3.6% in the top ten. The origin of this receptor is a man aged 70-80 years in good health. J is TRBJ1-1 and V is TRBV5-1; 9 positions match TRBD1. The material sequenced was blood. As DNA, the CDR3 is TGCGCCAGCACGGACAGGGGCTCCTCAGCTGAAGCTTTCTTT. Its translation is CASTDRGSSAEAFF.